Shown below are 29 T cell receptor beta chains from a single sample sequenced in a study of cytomegalovirus exposure and HLA in healthy donors. With 60 Vbeta and 13 Jbeta primers, the PCR was carried out. Clones were sequenced by immunoSEQ multiplex PCR, and TCRdb holds only the in-frame ones, with some missing. The table shows 140,000 or so clones, with roughly 87% occurring only once. Sequencing used PBMCs. The receptors come from a woman in her forties in good health and CMV-seronegative.

As concerns this clone: A junction end diverges from the germline sequence, so it may reflect a read error. This chain uses TRBV5-4 with TRBJ2-5; D may be TRBD2 (6 bases). Germline CDR1 SGHNT, CDR2 YYREEE (reference sequence). The CDR3 runs 14 residues. CDR3 protein: CASSWEAFQEAQYF. The DNA for the CDR3 is TGTGCCAGCAGCTGGGAGGCTTTCCAAGAGGCCCAGTACTTC. Full variable domain (rest looked up from reference TRBV5-4 and TRBJ2-5): ETGVTQSPTHLIKTRGQQVTLRCSSQSGHNTVSWYQQALGQGPQFIFQYYREEENGRGNFPPRFSGLQFPNYSSELNVNALELDDSALYLCASSWEAFQEAQYFGPGTRLLVL.

The rearrangement links TRBV9 to TRBJ2-7; 7 bases are a match to TRBD2. From germline, CDR1 is SGDLS and CDR2 YYNGEE. This CDR3 is built from 14 residues. J lost 2 bases, V lost 0 bases, and 2 bases had no gene match. The CDR3 DNA reads TGTGCCAGCAGCGTAGGAGCGGGGACCTACGAGCAGTACTTC. As protein: CASSVGAGTYEQYF.

The table lists this clone with a few counts. The chain links TRBV4-1 to TRBJ1-1, with D tentatively TRBD1 (5 bases). Per germline, CDR1 MGHRA and CDR2 YSYEKL. Trimming pared 4 bases from V and 8 bases from J, leaving 14 bases between. This CDR3 contains 13 residues. The CDR3 DNA is TGCGCCAGCAGCCCCACCAGGGCGTTCGAAGCTTTCTTT. Translation: CASSPTRAFEAFF.

This chain uses TRBV6-5 with TRBJ2-1, with D perhaps matching TRBD2 (5 bases). CDR3 size: 13 residues. Germline loops: CDR1 MNHEY, CDR2 SVGAGI. V lost 5 bases and J 12 bases, leaving 17 bases between the germline ends. CDR3 residues: CASSRGLSWGQFF. The CDR3 DNA follows: TGTGCCAGCAGTCGCGGACTGTCCTGGGGGCAGTTCTTC.

V gene TRBV5-4 combines with J gene TRBJ2-1, with 12 bases aligning to TRBD2. CDR3 length: 14 residues. The J segment lost 7 bases and the V segment lost 5 bases, leaving 4 bases of the junction unmatched. The V gene's germline CDR1 is SGHNT and CDR2 YYREEE (reference sequence). CDR3 nucleotides: TGTGCCAGCAGGCCCGGGACTAGCGGGAATGAGCAGTTCTTC. Translated, it gives CASRPGTSGNEQFF.

The rearrangement links TRBV5-1 to TRBJ2-2, with a tentative D call TRBD2 (7 bases). The CDR3 is made up of 15 amino acids. Looked up from germline, CDR1 is SGHRS and CDR2 is YFSETQ. Trimming stripped 2 bases from V and 5 bases from J, with 13 bases between. DNA of the CDR3: TGCGCCAGCAGCTTCGGGGGGCGCATTACCGGGGAGCTGTTTTTT. Its protein product is CASSFGGRITGELFF.

J is TRBJ1-1 and V is TRBV7-8, with TRBD1 as a possible D gene (6 bases). Between the trimmed V and J ends, which lost 0 bases and 3 bases, there was a span of 17 bases. Germline loops: CDR1 SGHVS, CDR2 FQNEAQ. The CDR3 runs 17 residues. The CDR3 reads CASSLAGGGMIYTEAFF. CDR3 DNA sequence: TGTGCCAGCAGCTTAGCGGGGGGGGGCATGATTTACACTGAAGCTTTCTTT.

This clone appeared a single time. The rearrangement uses TRBV19 and TRBJ2-1; D uncertain. CDR1 and CDR2 from the germline V gene are LNHDA and SQIVND (reference sequence). The length of the CDR3 is 16 residues. Deletions cut 2 bases from V and 0 bases from J, with 11 bases between. CDR3 DNA: TGTGCCAGTAGTATAATAGCCACGAGCTCCTACAATGAGCAGTTCTTC. Protein sequence: CASSIIATSSYNEQFF.

This clone has just one count. The chain combines TRBV6-1 with TRBJ2-7, with a weak D call TRBD1 (6 bases). Per germline, CDR1 MNHNS and CDR2 SASEGT. The V and J ends lost 6 bases and 4 bases respectively, with 16 bases between them. The CDR3 contains 14 residues. The CDR3 DNA is TGTGCCAGCAGCGACGACAGGAGAATGTACGAGCAGTACTTC. It codes for CASSDDRRMYEQYF.

This clone was seen just once. The J gene is TRBJ2-7, the V gene TRBV6-5, with 8 bases matching TRBD1. Trimming took 2 bases from V and 6 from J; bases not matched to a gene: 6. CDR1 and CDR2 from the germline V gene are MNHEY and SVGAGI. The CDR3 length is 14 residues. CDR3 amino acids: CASSYLRGRAEQYF. The CDR3 coding sequence is TGTGCCAGCAGTTACCTCAGGGGGCGGGCCGAGCAGTACTTC.

The chain uses TRBV4-3 and TRBJ2-7, with a possible D match to TRBD1 (6 bases). Per the germline V gene, CDR1 is LGHNA and CDR2 is YSLEER. The ends were cut back, 1 base at V and 3 bases at J, with 10 bases in the middle. The CDR3 is 14 amino acids. CDR3 DNA sequence: TGCGCCAGCAGCCAAGTGGCAGGGGTCTACGAGCAGTACTTC. Translation gives CASSQVAGVYEQYF.

This chain links TRBV2 with TRBJ2-7; 8 bases align to TRBD2. This CDR3 spans 14 amino acids. The V gene's germline CDR1 is SNHLY and CDR2 FYNNEI. Trimming took 4 bases from V and 4 from J; bases not matched to a gene: 6. The CDR3 protein is CASSVGTRWYEQYF. The CDR3, as DNA: TGTGCCAGCAGTGTCGGGACTAGATGGTACGAGCAGTACTTC.

In DNA form, the CDR3 reads TGTGCCAGCGGCCTACAGGGCTTAAAACTGTTTTTT. As protein: CASGLQGLKLFF. This chain links TRBV27 with TRBJ1-4, with D tentatively TRBD1 (6 bases). CDR1 MNHEY and CDR2 SMNVEV come from the germline V gene (reference sequence). V dropped 8 bases and J dropped 10 bases, with 14 bases sitting between them. This CDR3 is 12 amino acids long.

This chain uses TRBV1 with TRBJ1-3; the listed D gene, TRBD1, was not tested against the DNA. TRBV1 is given as a pseudogene. CDR3 length: 15 amino acids. The DNA of the CDR3 is TGCACCAGCAGCCACCAACAGGGAGCACGGGACACCATATATTTT. Its translation is CTSSHQQGARDTIYF.

J is TRBJ2-3 and V is TRBV6-6; D remains unclear. The germline CDR1 and CDR2 sequences are MNHNY and SVGAGI (reference sequence). The V gene lost 3 bases and the J gene lost 6 bases, with 16 bases spanning the gap. CDR3 size: 15 residues. The CDR3 DNA follows: TGTGCCAGCAGTTATCGGCCAACTACACCGGATACGCAGTATTTT. Residues: CASSYRPTTPDTQYF.

The J gene is TRBJ1-6, the V gene TRBV30; D might be TRBD1 (6 bases). Germline V lookup: CDR1 GTSNPN, CDR2 SVGIG (reference sequence). The CDR3 extends over 16 amino acids. Deletions cut 2 bases from V and 2 bases from J, with 13 bases between. DNA of the CDR3: TGTGCCTGGAGTACCGACAGGAACGCCTATAATTCACCCCTCCACTTT. Amino acids: CAWSTDRNAYNSPLHF.

V is TRBV11-3 and J is TRBJ1-2; D uncertain. From germline, CDR1 is SGHNT and CDR2 YENEEA. The CDR3 has 13 amino acids. V dropped 0 bases and J dropped 7 bases, with 9 bases sitting between them. The CDR3 DNA reads TGTGCCAGCAGCTTAGACGGCCGAGGTGGCTACACCTTC. Its translation: CASSLDGRGGYTF.

The chain is built from TRBV27 and TRBJ2-1; D is unresolved. The V end lost 6 bases, the J end lost 2 bases, and 11 bases lay between the germline ends. CDR3 length equals 14 residues. The germline V gene encodes CDR1 MNHEY and CDR2 SMNVEV (reference sequence). The CDR3 region is CASRGFLTYNEQFF. In nucleotides, the CDR3 is TGTGCCAGCAGGGGCTTCTTAACCTACAATGAGCAGTTCTTC.

V is TRBV18 and J is TRBJ2-2; 13 positions agree with TRBD2. J gave up 4 bases and V 3 bases, and 2 bases lay outside the gene matches. The CDR3 length is 16 residues. CDR1 is KGHSH, CDR2 LQKENI, per germline. CDR3: CASSPRTSGSTGELFF. CDR3 nucleotide sequence: TGTGCCAGCTCACCGCGGACTAGCGGGAGCACCGGGGAGCTGTTTTTT.

This clone was seen a few times. This chain links TRBV6-6 with TRBJ2-7; no clear D gene. With 0 bases removed from V and 2 bases from J, the gap between germline ends came to 11 bases. This CDR3 spans 15 amino acids. Germline CDR1 MNHNY, CDR2 SVGAGI (reference sequence). The CDR3 loop reads CASSYSIGSTYEQYF. The CDR3 DNA is TGTGCCAGCAGTTACTCGATTGGCAGTACCTACGAGCAGTACTTC.

The V and J genes are TRBV10-3 and TRBJ2-3; perhaps TRBD2 as D (6 bases). V lost 4 bases and J 1 base, leaving 9 bases between the germline ends. In germline, CDR1 is ENHRY, CDR2 SYGVKD. The CDR3 runs 14 residues. The CDR3 DNA reads TGTGCCATCAGTGGCGGCGGGGGCACAGATACGCAGTATTTT. It yields the protein CAISGGGGTDTQYF.

The chain couples TRBV7-9 to TRBJ2-1; 8 nucleotides align to TRBD2. This CDR3 has 15 amino acids. Looked up from germline, CDR1 is SEHNR and CDR2 is FQNEAQ (reference sequence). Trimming cost V 5 bases and J 6 bases; bases outside gene matches: 9. CDR3 protein: CASSPPGLVSNEQFF. CDR3 DNA sequence: TGTGCCAGCAGCCCACCGGGACTAGTCAGCAATGAGCAGTTCTTC. Full variable domain (remainder filled in from reference TRBV7-9 and TRBJ2-1): DTGVSQNPRHKITKRGQNVTFRCDPISEHNRLYWYRQTLGQGPEFLTYFQNEAQLEKSRLLSDRFSAERPKGSFSTLEIQRTEQGDSAMYLCASSPPGLVSNEQFFGPGTRLTVL.

The CDR3 protein is CASSLEPGTYEQYF. The CDR3 region has the DNA TGTGCCAGCAGCTTAGAGCCGGGGACCTACGAGCAGTACTTC. J is TRBJ2-7 and V is TRBV11-3, with D perhaps matching TRBD2 (5 bases). V dropped 0 bases and J dropped 2 bases, with 8 bases sitting between them. Germline loops: CDR1 SGHNT, CDR2 YENEEA. The CDR3 extends over 14 amino acids.

A word on this clone: The sample holds other DNA sequences that translate to the same CDR3. The gene calls are TRBV7-9 and TRBJ2-7; 11 nucleotides match TRBD2. CDR1 is SEHNR and CDR2 is FQNEAQ in the germline V gene (reference sequence). CDR3 size: 18 residues. The junction had 20 bases not matched to a gene; V was cut back by 6 bases and J by 7 bases. CDR3 protein: CASRPLYDPGLAVSEQYF. The CDR3 bases are TGTGCCAGCAGGCCCTTATACGACCCGGGACTAGCGGTCTCAGAGCAGTACTTC.

To note about this clone: The same CDR3 arises from other DNA sequences in this sample as well. V gene TRBV7-8 combines with J gene TRBJ2-2; 10 nucleotides match TRBD2. The CDR3 loop spans 17 amino acids. Trimming took 4 bases from V and 10 from J; bases not matched to a gene: 15. Germline V lookup: CDR1 SGHVS, CDR2 FQNEAQ. CDR3 bases: TGTGCCAGCAGCTCCTCGGAGGGGCTAGCGGGAGTGGAGGAGCTGTTTTTT. Protein sequence: CASSSSEGLAGVEELFF.

The J gene is TRBJ2-3, the V gene TRBV28, with D unresolved. V gave up 3 bases and J gave up 2 bases, with 12 bases separating them. The CDR3 is made up of 15 amino acids. Germline loops: CDR1 MDHEN, CDR2 SYDVKM. The CDR3 loop reads CASSLRRGFTDTQYF. The CDR3 coding sequence is TGTGCCAGCAGTTTGCGGAGAGGATTCACAGATACGCAGTATTTT.

This chain links TRBV27 with TRBJ1-5, with D perhaps TRBD1 (6 bases). V dropped 5 bases and J dropped 8 bases, with 16 bases sitting between them. CDR3 length: 14 residues. Germline V gives CDR1 MNHEY, CDR2 SMNVEV (reference sequence). CDR3 protein: CASSQGRGNEPQHF. Written as DNA, the CDR3 is TGTGCCAGCAGTCAGGGGAGGGGGAATGAGCCCCAGCATTTT.

Only a few counts were recorded for this clone. This chain connects TRBV6-6 to TRBJ1-2; 8 positions agree with TRBD1. The CDR3 consists of 16 residues. V dropped 4 bases and J dropped 1; count of bases not matched to a gene: 8. Germline CDR1 MNHNY, CDR2 SVGAGI (reference sequence). The CDR3, as DNA: TGTGCCAGCAGTTCCGGGACAGGAGCTATTAACTATGGCTACACCTTC. Its protein is CASSSGTGAINYGYTF.

The J gene is TRBJ2-7, the V gene TRBV13, with TRBD1 matching over 10 bases. Germline values: CDR1 PRHDT, CDR2 FYEKMQ (reference sequence). The CDR3 has 15 residues. J lost 5 bases, V lost 5 bases, and 9 bases had no gene match. The CDR3 DNA reads TGTGCCAGCAGCATCGGGACAGGGGAATCCCACGAGCAGTACTTC. The encoded protein is CASSIGTGESHEQYF.